This TCR beta chain was sequenced for a study of read filtering for tumor transcriptome and immune sequencing. Overall study context: DNase treatment preceded whole-transcriptome library preparation. TCR-mapped reads were about 3.5 to 11 million with IR-seq versus 85 to 1273 with RNA-seq. Points from the study as a whole: In IR-seq, single-read clonotypes were around 85% of clonotypes but 3% to 3.5% of reads.

This clonotype was picked up many times. Its antigen is unknown. The library was built from approximately 400 ng RNA with molecular barcoded adaptors for alpha/delta and beta/gamma chains. TCRdb re-derived calls from the reads in MiXCR, one entry per CDR3 protein. The sample lists over 50,000 distinct CDR3 sequences, around 20% occurring once. V was trimmed by 5 bases and J by 4 bases, leaving 18 bases between them. The CDR3 spans 16 residues. Germline CDR1 SGHDN, CDR2 FVKESK. Sampling of bone marrow took place during active disease in every patient. The sequenced sample consisted of a population of CD138-negative cells sorted from bone marrow. V usage is TRBV14 and J usage is TRBJ2-1; the D call may be TRBD1 or TRBD2 (5 bases each). The receptor comes from a donor over 35 with multiple myeloma. This CDR3 is CASSYSQGVSYNEQFF. CDR3 bases: TGTGCCAGCAGCTATTCGCAGGGAGTTTCTTACAATGAGCAGTTCTTC.